This T cell receptor (beta chain) was captured in a study of PD-L1 blockade in urothelial cancer. The CDR3 has 15 amino acids. V lost 4 bases to trimming and J lost 2 bases, with 13 bases between them. Germline CDR1 MNHEY, CDR2 SVGAGI. TCRdb's copy holds only in-frame clones and misses some; the assay was immunoSEQ multiplex PCR. The sample lists about 41,000 clones; about 88% were seen once. Time point of the sample: peripheral blood 6 weeks after treatment start. The receptor comes from a man aged 65 to 85 with urothelial cancer. The chain combines TRBV6-5 with TRBJ2-3; possibly TRBD2 for D (6 bases). The sequencing here drew on PBMCs, taken around atezolizumab (anti-PD-L1) treatment. This chain's CDR3 is CASSSPGLLTDTQYF. Written as DNA, the CDR3 is TGTGCCAGCAGTTCACCGGGACTTCTCACAGATACGCAGTATTTT.